This T cell receptor (beta chain) comes out of a study of CD8+CD57+ T cells in acquired aplastic anemia. In the study overall: Each DNA sample taken from sorted CD4+ and CD8+ cells came to around 2.9 ug on average. In CD4+ cells, healthy donors produced an average of approximately 11 million reads. Study outcomes and limitations: Patients were compared with controls for CD8+ Simpson's diversity, and no significant difference emerged. The study identified almost 30 CD8+ CDR3 sequences shared by patients and controls.

Details on this clonotype: The antigen is unknown. This sequence may be a read error, since a much larger clone differs from it by one base.

Germline-derived CDR1 and CDR2 are SGHTA and FQGNSA. With 5 bases removed from V and 5 bases from J, the gap between germline ends came to 18 bases. The CDR3 runs to 15 residues. CDR3 and TCR beta VDJ profiling relied on a genomic DNA template. TCRdb independently ran MiXCR on the reads; one entry per CDR3 protein. The data hold about 110,000 distinct CDR3 sequences, with 51% observed a single time. The chain recombines TRBV7-2 with TRBJ2-5; D could derive from TRBD1 or TRBD2 (6 bases each). This TCR came from a human donor in good health, serving as a control. Sequenced input: sorted CD4+, CD8+, or CD8+CD57+ T cells (not recorded which) from PBMCs. This CDR3 reads CASSAPGGPVETQYF. In DNA, the CDR3 is TGTGCCAGCAGCGCCCCTGGGGGGCCGGTGGAGACCCAGTACTTC.